The TCR beta chain under discussion was sequenced for a study of tumor-infiltrating lymphocytes in oesophageal squamous cell carcinoma. TCRdb called the PCR reads again in MiXCR, with one record for every CDR3 protein. Seen here are some 7,100 distinct CDR3 sequences, 15% to 19% observed once, and the top ten hold about 13%. Trimming stripped 4 bases from V and 5 bases from J, with 12 bases between. Germline CDR1 is SGHAT and CDR2 is FQNNGV. CDR3 length: 14 amino acids. By share of the sample, this clonotype is medium-sized. This rearrangement joins TRBV11-2 to TRBJ2-1; D is perhaps TRBD2 (5 bases). The specimen was blood. The origin of this receptor is a male donor with esophageal squamous cell carcinoma. The CDR3 spells CASSYRAGNNEQFF. CDR3 DNA: TGTGCCAGCAGCTACCGGGCCGGGAACAATGAGCAGTTCTTC.